The 26 T cell receptor beta chains below come from one sample, sequenced in a study of technical replicates of blood from a few donors (dated by TCRdb to about 2017). The method behind the library was the immunoSEQ multiplex PCR assay. Held by TCRdb, this immuneACCESS table contains in-frame sequences only and omits some clones. Under half of the omission traces to an unresolved V gene where checked; the cause of the rest is unknown. Present in this sample are just over 95,000 clones, roughly 95% of which were seen just once. Jointly, the top ten make up 0.25% to 0.35% of the sample. The sequenced material came from T cells isolated from PBMCs. These receptors were taken from a human donor in good health.

This chain connects TRBV11-3 to TRBJ2-5; the D gene is possibly TRBD2 (6 bases). This CDR3 contains 15 residues. V was trimmed by 2 bases and J by 2 bases, leaving 12 bases between them. From germline, CDR1 is SGHNT and CDR2 YENEEA. CDR3 bases: TGTGCCAGCAGCTTAAGGGTTGCGGGGCAAGAGACCCAGTACTTC. This sequence encodes CASSLRVAGQETQYF.

V and J are TRBV7-8 and TRBJ2-1, with TRBD2 matching 16 bases. After removal of 5 bases from V and 5 bases from J, the junction contained 9 bases not matched to a gene. Germline V gene sequence: CDR1 SGHVS, CDR2 FQNEAQ. The CDR3 extends over 18 amino acids. The CDR3 spells CASSIPGLAGGPNNEQFF. In DNA, the CDR3 is TGTGCCAGCAGCATACCGGGACTAGCGGGAGGGCCTAACAATGAGCAGTTCTTC. Filled out from reference TRBV7-8 and TRBJ2-1, the complete variable domain reads GAGVSQSPRYKVAKRGQDVALRCDPISGHVSLFWYQQALGQGPEFLTYFQNEAQLDKSGLPSDRFFAERPEGSVSTLKIQRTQQEDSAVYLCASSIPGLAGGPNNEQFFGPGTRLTVL.

The V gene is TRBV9, the J gene TRBJ1-1, with a weak D call TRBD1 (5 bases). V was shortened by 1 base and J by 3 bases, with 16 bases between the two germline ends. There are 16 residues in the CDR3. The germline gives CDR1 SGDLS, CDR2 YYNGEE. CDR3 bases: TGTGCCAGCAGCGTACTCTTCGACAGAAGTGACACTGAAGCTTTCTTT. This sequence encodes CASSVLFDRSDTEAFF. The variable domain in full, with the rest retrieved from reference TRBV9 and TRBJ1-1, is DSGVTQTPKHLITATGQRVTLRCSPRSGDLSVYWYQQSLDQGLQFLIQYYNGEERAKGNILERFSAQQFPDLHSELNLSSLELGDSALYFCASSVLFDRSDTEAFFGQGTRLTVV.

The V gene is TRBV7-9, the J gene TRBJ2-7; weak D call: TRBD1 (6 bases). There are 13 residues in the CDR3. The germline V and J ends were trimmed by 0 bases and 12 bases, with 15 bases remaining between them. The V gene's germline CDR1 is SEHNR and CDR2 FQNEAQ (reference sequence). The CDR3 protein is CASSLAARGSWYF. Written as DNA, the CDR3 is TGTGCCAGCAGCTTAGCGGCCAGGGGATCGTGGTACTTC.

The chain combines TRBV10-3 with TRBJ1-1; 7 nucleotides match TRBD1. The CDR3 has 12 amino acids. Trimming at V came to 10 bases and at J to 4 bases, leaving 6 bases not matched to a gene. Germline assignment: CDR1 ENHRY and CDR2 SYGVKD. For the CDR3, the DNA is TGTGCCACCACCCCAGGGGGCACTGAAGCTTTCTTT. It specifies CATTPGGTEAFF.

The chain couples TRBV4-3 to TRBJ1-3, with D possibly TRBD1 on 6 matching bases. The CDR3 runs 15 residues. Germline V lookup: CDR1 LGHNA, CDR2 YSLEER. With 3 bases removed from V and 4 bases from J, the gap between germline ends came to 13 bases. The CDR3 spells CASSQNTGSGNTIYF. CDR3 DNA: TGCGCCAGCAGCCAGAATACAGGGTCCGGAAACACCATATATTTT.

The V gene is TRBV9, the J gene TRBJ2-7, with 8 bases lining up with TRBD1. V dropped 0 bases and J dropped 3; count of bases not matched to a gene: 5. This CDR3 spans 15 amino acids. From germline, CDR1 is SGDLS and CDR2 YYNGEE. CDR3 residues: CASSVAGTGGYEQYF. As DNA, the CDR3 is TGTGCCAGCAGCGTAGCCGGGACAGGCGGCTACGAGCAGTACTTC.

This chain joins TRBV6-5 and TRBJ1-5; no clear D gene. V lost 5 bases and J lost 4, with 9 bases in between. Germline values: CDR1 MNHEY, CDR2 SVGAGI. The CDR3 consists of 13 residues. CDR3 DNA sequence: TGTGCCAGCAGTATGCAACTTAATCAGCCCCAGCATTTT. Translating it yields CASSMQLNQPQHF.

The V and J genes are TRBV4-1 and TRBJ1-2; TRBD1 agrees at 8 bases. This CDR3 is 16 amino acids long. The V and J ends lost 0 bases and 7 bases, in that order; junction bases with no gene match: 10. Germline V gene data show CDR1 as MGHRA and CDR2 as YSYEKL. This chain's CDR3 is CASSQDHARGRIGYTF. The CDR3 nucleotides read TGCGCCAGCAGCCAAGATCACGCCAGGGGGCGTATTGGCTACACCTTC.

This chain links TRBV6-5 with TRBJ2-3; 11 bases match TRBD1. The V and J ends lost 6 bases and 2 bases, in that order; junction bases with no gene match: 4. Germline CDR1 is MNHEY and CDR2 is SVGAGI. This CDR3 contains 15 residues. Here the CDR3 DNA reads TGTGCCAGCAGATTGGGACAGGGGGTCACAGATACGCAGTATTTT. It codes for CASRLGQGVTDTQYF.

The chain is built from TRBV28 and TRBJ1-2; D is ambiguous. Germline CDR1 MDHEN, CDR2 SYDVKM. The V gene lost 6 bases and the J gene lost 6 bases, with 8 bases spanning the gap. CDR3 length equals 11 residues. The CDR3 region is CASSHRDGYTF. DNA for the CDR3: TGTGCCAGCAGCCATCGGGATGGCTACACCTTC.

The rearrangement links TRBV6-5 to TRBJ1-5, with TRBD1 as a possible D gene (5 bases). The CDR3 has 12 amino acids. Germline assignment: CDR1 MNHEY and CDR2 SVGAGI. Trimming cost V 9 bases and J 3 bases, with 9 bases left between them. This CDR3 reads CASRQNNQPQHF. The CDR3 DNA sequence: TGTGCCAGTCGACAGAACAATCAGCCCCAGCATTTT.

The chain carries TRBV4-2 and TRBJ2-1; 8 bases are shared with TRBD2. Germline V gene lookup returns CDR1 LGHNA and CDR2 YNFKEQ. Trimming at V came to 4 bases and at J to 6 bases, leaving 11 bases not matched to a gene. The CDR3 contains 16 residues. CDR3: CASSRLVAGRVNEQFF. CDR3 DNA sequence: TGTGCCAGCAGCCGGTTGGTAGCGGGACGGGTCAATGAGCAGTTCTTC.

The chain has TRBV5-1 and TRBJ2-5, with TRBD1 matching over 8 bases. Germline CDR1 SGHRS, CDR2 YFSETQ. Trimming at V came to 2 bases and at J to 3 bases, leaving 12 bases not matched to a gene. This CDR3 comprises 17 residues. CDR3 DNA: TGCGCCAGCAGCTTAGGTCTGGGACAGGAACGCGAAGAGACCCAGTACTTC. The encoded protein is CASSLGLGQEREETQYF.

V gene TRBV5-4 combines with J gene TRBJ2-7, with D tentatively TRBD2 (6 bases). The CDR3 extends over 13 amino acids. V gave up 4 bases and J gave up 4 bases, with 12 bases separating them. Germline-derived CDR1 and CDR2 are SGHNT and YYREEE (reference sequence). This chain's CDR3 is CASSRGSEYEQYF. The CDR3 DNA is TGTGCCAGCAGCCGGGGGTCGGAGTACGAGCAGTACTTC.

The rearrangement joins TRBV12-5 to TRBJ2-7, with 9 positions matching TRBD1. The V gene end was trimmed by 5 bases and the J gene end by 2 bases; junction bases not matched to a gene: 4. Germline V gene sequence: CDR1 LGHNT, CDR2 FRNRAP. The CDR3 length is 14 residues. CDR3 sequence: CASGAGQGTYEQYF. The DNA for the CDR3 is TGTGCTAGTGGTGCGGGACAGGGAACCTACGAGCAGTACTTC.

The CDR3 nucleotides read TGTGCCAGCAGTTCCACTAGCGGGAAGAACACCGGGGAGCTGTTTTTT. It codes for CASSSTSGKNTGELFF. V and J are TRBV28 and TRBJ2-2, with 10 bases matching TRBD2. Germline CDR1 and CDR2: MDHEN and SYDVKM. CDR3 length equals 16 residues. Losses at the gene ends were 4 bases for V and 1 base for J; bases not matched to a gene: 3.

The chain uses TRBV4-3 and TRBJ2-1, with TRBD2 identical over 8 bases. The V segment lost 5 bases and the J segment 6 bases; nucleotides outside the gene matches: 9. Germline V gives CDR1 LGHNA, CDR2 YSLEER. The CDR3 contains 15 residues. CDR3 coding DNA: TGCGCCAGCAGCTTAGTCGGGACTAGTTTCAATGAGCAGTTCTTC. Translation: CASSLVGTSFNEQFF.

CDR3 in DNA: TGTGCCAGCAGCTCTACGGGAACTGAAGCTTTCTTT. This gives the protein CASSSTGTEAFF. The chain recombines TRBV9 with TRBJ1-1; D unclear. V lost 4 bases and J lost 5, with 9 bases in between. The CDR3 runs 12 residues. The germline V gene encodes CDR1 SGDLS and CDR2 YYNGEE.

This chain joins TRBV9 and TRBJ1-2, with D unclear. V was cut by 0 bases and J by 4 bases, with 7 bases left in between. Germline V CDR1 and CDR2: SGDLS, YYNGEE. The CDR3 consists of 13 residues. CDR3 sequence reads: CASSVEPSYGYTF. DNA for the CDR3: TGTGCCAGCAGCGTAGAACCGAGCTATGGCTACACCTTC.

V usage is TRBV27 and J usage is TRBJ2-7; tentative D call: TRBD1 (6 bases). Looked up from germline, CDR1 is MNHEY and CDR2 is SMNVEV (reference sequence). Trimming cost V 5 bases and J 1 base, with 15 bases left between them. The CDR3 runs to 15 residues. CDR3 in amino acids: CASSPVGAGSYEQYF. CDR3 bases: TGTGCCAGCAGTCCCGTGGGGGCCGGTTCCTACGAGCAGTACTTC.

The chain recombines TRBV9 with TRBJ2-1; the D is unclear. The germline CDR1 and CDR2 sequences are SGDLS and YYNGEE. The CDR3 is 13 amino acids. Trimming took 3 bases from V and 8 from J, leaving 12 bases between them. In nucleotides, the CDR3 is TGTGCCAGCAGCGGCGACCCTGGAGATGAGCAGTTCTTC. It translates to CASSGDPGDEQFF.

The V call is TRBV2, the J call TRBJ1-5, with TRBD1 as a possible D gene (5 bases). CDR1 is SNHLY and CDR2 is FYNNEI in the germline V gene. V was cut by 6 bases and J by 5 bases, with 14 bases left in between. There are 14 residues in the CDR3. The CDR3 coding sequence is TGTGCCAGCAGCGTCAGGGTTAGAGATCAGCCCCAGCATTTT. Translating gives CASSVRVRDQPQHF.

This chain links TRBV5-1 with TRBJ1-2; D uncertain. Germline values: CDR1 SGHRS, CDR2 YFSETQ. The CDR3 runs 13 residues. Trimming cost V 3 bases and J 3 bases, with 9 bases left between them. CDR3 nucleotide sequence: TGCGCCAGCAGCTATAACCCGGACTATGGCTACACCTTC. Its protein product is CASSYNPDYGYTF.

The V and J genes are TRBV5-5 and TRBJ2-7, with a tentative D call TRBD1 (6 bases). This CDR3 region has 15 residues. Germline V gives CDR1 SGHKS, CDR2 YYEKEE (reference sequence). V lost 0 bases and J lost 2, with 12 bases in between. The DNA for the CDR3 is TGTGCCAGCAGCTTGGGTCTGGACAGAGCCTACGAGCAGTACTTC. This encodes CASSLGLDRAYEQYF.

The rearrangement joins TRBV20-1 to TRBJ1-2; D gene unclear. V was clipped by 0 bases and J by 6 bases, with 5 bases between them. The V gene's germline CDR1 is DFQATT and CDR2 SNEGSKA (reference sequence). CDR3 length equals 11 residues. CDR3: CSARDPDGYTF. CDR3 nucleotides: TGCAGTGCTAGAGATCCTGATGGCTACACCTTC.